The 7 T cell receptor beta chains below were found in one sample sequenced in a study of CD8 T cells in ankylosing spondylitis listed by TCRdb under 2017. The protocol used for the library was 5' RACE. The sequencer was an Illumina HiSeq 2500. In TCRdb, the public reads were trimmed at Q25 with fastp and aligned with MiXCR, with productive beta chains retained. When rows share a CDR3 protein, they turn into one entry using the most common DNA and genes. The sample table records approximately 150,000 distinct CDR3 sequences; 9.8% of these occur just once. About 14% of the sample comes from the top ten. The sample comprised blood, either unsorted or a sorted T cell fraction (not recorded which). The receptors shown here come from a female donor with ankylosing spondylitis or in good health (not recorded which).

This chain links TRBV9 with TRBJ2-1; possible D gene TRBD2, 5 bases. CDR1 is SGDLS and CDR2 is YYNGEE in the germline V gene. The CDR3 runs 14 residues. V was cut by 6 bases and J by 3 bases, with 13 bases left in between. The CDR3 loop is CASNLEGGYNEQFF. In DNA, the CDR3 is TGTGCCAGCAACCTCGAGGGCGGCTACAATGAGCAGTTCTTC.

This clonotype has more than one count but fewer than ten. The chain's CDR3 is CASSQEVRSGGQETQYF. Here the CDR3 DNA reads TGTGCCAGCAGCCAAGAGGTCCGCTCCGGCGGCCAAGAGACCCAGTACTTC. J is TRBJ2-5 and V is TRBV3-1; no firm D call. Germline V gene sequence: CDR1 LGHDT, CDR2 YNNKEL (reference sequence). This CDR3 spans 17 amino acids. Trimming stripped 0 bases from V and 1 base from J, with 15 bases between.

The rearrangement joins TRBV20-1 to TRBJ2-1; no reliable D call. Germline assignment: CDR1 DFQATT and CDR2 SNEGSKA (reference sequence). CDR3 length equals 12 residues. The germline V and J ends were trimmed by 5 bases and 5 bases, with 10 bases remaining between them. CDR3 in DNA: TGCAGTGCTTATGGCGGAGACAATGAGCAGTTCTTC. As protein: CSAYGGDNEQFF.

This clonotype showed up just once. V is TRBV2 and J is TRBJ1-5, with D tentatively TRBD1 (5 bases). There are 16 residues in the CDR3. CDR1 and CDR2 (germline): SNHLY, FYNNEI. V was pared by 8 bases and J by 0 bases, with 17 bases between. CDR3 nucleotide sequence: TGTGCCAGCGAAGGGTACAGGACCTATAGCAATCAGCCCCAGCATTTT. Its protein product is CASEGYRTYSNQPQHF. The full variable domain, completed using reference TRBV2 and TRBJ1-5, is EPEVTQTPSHQVTQMGQEVILRCVPISNHLYFYWYRQILGQKVEFLVSFYNNEISEKSEIFDDQFSVERPDGSNFTLKIRSTKLEDSAMYFCASEGYRTYSNQPQHFGDGTRLSIL.

The chain has TRBV29-1 and TRBJ2-4, with D perhaps being TRBD1 or TRBD2 (5 bases each). Looked up from germline, CDR1 is SQVTM and CDR2 is ANQGSEA. V lost 7 bases, J lost 8 bases, and 24 bases lay in between. CDR3 length: 15 amino acids. The chain's CDR3 is CSAAGTPNKGDIQYF. The CDR3 DNA reads TGCAGCGCCGCCGGGACCCCGAATAAGGGAGACATTCAGTACTTC.

The V and J genes are TRBV12-3 or TRBV12-4 and TRBJ2-7; D may be TRBD2 (7 bases). The CDR3 spans 14 residues. V lost 2 bases and J 4 bases, leaving 12 bases between the germline ends. In DNA form, the CDR3 reads TGTGCCAGCAGTTTAATCAGGGGAGGGTACGAGCAGTACTTC. This codes for CASSLIRGGYEQYF.

The chain uses TRBV20-1 and TRBJ1-6; tentative D call: TRBD1 (6 bases). The V gene lost 0 bases and the J gene lost 6 bases, with 18 bases spanning the gap. CDR3 size: 17 residues. The germline CDR1 and CDR2 sequences are DFQATT and SNEGSKA (reference sequence). The CDR3 spells CSARDKRGTLGNSPLHF. For the CDR3, the DNA is TGCAGTGCTAGAGATAAGAGGGGGACCCTGGGTAATTCACCCCTCCACTTT.